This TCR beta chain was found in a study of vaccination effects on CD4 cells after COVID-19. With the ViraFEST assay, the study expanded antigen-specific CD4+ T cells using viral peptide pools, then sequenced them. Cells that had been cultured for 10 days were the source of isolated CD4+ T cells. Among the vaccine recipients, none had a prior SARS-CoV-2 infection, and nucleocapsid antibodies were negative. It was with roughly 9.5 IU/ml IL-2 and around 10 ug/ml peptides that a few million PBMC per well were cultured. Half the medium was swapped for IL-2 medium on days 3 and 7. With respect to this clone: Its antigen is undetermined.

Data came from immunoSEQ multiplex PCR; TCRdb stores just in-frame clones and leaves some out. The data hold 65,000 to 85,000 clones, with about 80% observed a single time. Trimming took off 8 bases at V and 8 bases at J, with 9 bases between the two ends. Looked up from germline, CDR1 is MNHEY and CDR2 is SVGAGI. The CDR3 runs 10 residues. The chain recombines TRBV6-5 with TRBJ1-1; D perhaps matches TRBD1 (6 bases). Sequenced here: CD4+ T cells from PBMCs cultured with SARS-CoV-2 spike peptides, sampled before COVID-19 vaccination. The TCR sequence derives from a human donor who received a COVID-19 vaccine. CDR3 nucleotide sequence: TGTGCCAGCCCGGGGACAGAAGCTTTCTTT. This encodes CASPGTEAFF.